This TCR beta chain was observed in a study of T cell repertoires in cytomegalovirus infection. Background on the study: Newly reported HLA-C-restricted and thoroughly characterized HLA-B-restricted CMV epitopes were employed. Public TCR beta signature analysis indicated the presence of both CMV infection and matching HLA type. Study observations and caveats: Dominating the ex vivo response were HLA-C-restricted CMV-specific TCR beta clonotypes. Of the TCR beta families, the public ones yielded a cumulative frequency that identified carriers of CMV plus the relevant HLA.

This clonotype was counted a few times. Its matching antigen is unknown. The CDR3 totals 14 residues. The ends lost 6 bases at V and 2 bases at J; junction bases unmatched: 4. TCRdb passed the reads through MiXCR, listing each CDR3 protein once. The sample has a few hundred thousand distinct CDR3 sequences, about 33% seen once. The chain employs TRBV12-3 or TRBV12-4 and TRBJ1-5, with 7 bases identical to TRBD1. The source is a human donor in good health (CMV status not recorded). Some clones in this sample may be carry-over from other donors' samples. Sequences were derived from cultured PBMCs, sampled from culture after CMV antigen stimulation. The CDR3 nucleotides are TGTGCCAGCAGACAAGACAGGGGCAATCAGCCCCAGCATTTT. Its translation: CASRQDRGNQPQHF.